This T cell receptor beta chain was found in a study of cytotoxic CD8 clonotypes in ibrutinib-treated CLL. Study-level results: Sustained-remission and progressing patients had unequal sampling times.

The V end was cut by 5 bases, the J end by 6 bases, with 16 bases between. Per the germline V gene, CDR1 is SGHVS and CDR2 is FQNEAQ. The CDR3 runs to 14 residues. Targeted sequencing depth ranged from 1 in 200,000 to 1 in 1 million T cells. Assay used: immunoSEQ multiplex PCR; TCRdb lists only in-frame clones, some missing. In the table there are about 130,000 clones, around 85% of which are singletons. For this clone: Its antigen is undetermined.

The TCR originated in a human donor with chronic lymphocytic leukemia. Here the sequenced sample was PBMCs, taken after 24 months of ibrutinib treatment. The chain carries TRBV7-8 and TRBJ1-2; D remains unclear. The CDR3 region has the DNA TGTGCCAGCAGCCCGAGACTTCAATTCGATGGCTACACCTTC. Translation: CASSPRLQFDGYTF.